The sequence of this TCR beta chain was determined in a study of blood T cell repertoires in COVID-19. Background on the study: Samples representing acute and convalescent COVID-19 were sourced from the United States, Italy and Spain. Sample material is recorded as cDNA or gDNA derived from T cells, B-cell-depleted T cells, or PBMCs.

V was shortened by 0 bases and J by 5 bases, with 11 bases between the two germline ends. The CDR3 length is 14 residues. The V gene's germline CDR1 is LGHDT and CDR2 YNNKEL (reference sequence). This clone was seen only once. Original data processing: Reference gene primer amplification yielded estimated nucleated cell counts. Assay: immunoSEQ multiplex PCR; the TCRdb copy retains only in-frame clones and omits some. For V, J and clone size, that table is used; D and trimming come from the DNA. Of tens of thousands of clones listed, 83% are singletons. The sample was peripheral blood. The receptor comes from a human donor in a cohort sampled during active COVID-19. The chain combines TRBV3-1 (or the pseudogene TRBV3-2) with TRBJ2-7; maybe TRBD2 (6 bases). CDR3 in amino acids: CASSQEEGRNEQYF. Written as DNA, the CDR3 is TGTGCCAGCAGCCAAGAGGAAGGGAGGAACGAGCAGTACTTC.